This T cell receptor beta chain comes out of a study of cytotoxic CD8 clonotypes in ibrutinib-treated CLL (dated by TCRdb to the early 2020s). About the full investigation: In this cohort, approximately 15 patients were treatment-naive and ten to eleven were relapsed/refractory, while some 17 had unmutated IGHV. Responses were partial in about 25 patients and complete in 2; after median approximately 67 months follow-up, roughly 14 stayed in remission and roughly twelve progressed. The response samples were drawn at a median of approximately twelve months into treatment, with a range of about 6 to 36 months. On average, each sample yielded about 250,000 productive templates and about 94,000 productive rearrangements. Longitudinal samples were available for about 30% of the roughly 90 trial participants. Cryopreserved peripheral blood mononuclear cells were collected before treatment, at response, and at either disease progression or sustained remission. Patients were still on ibrutinib when every remission and progressive disease sample was collected.

On this clone: Its antigen specificity is not known. Base qualities are missing; no much larger clone stands one base away.

Reading the label with the study, this specimen's time point is: around 25 months on ibrutinib. For TCR beta library preparation, roughly 2.2 micrograms of genomic DNA were isolated from cryopreserved PBMCs. Longitudinal blood samples from CLL patients on ibrutinib monotherapy were analyzed using high-throughput TCR beta sequencing. The patients took part in an open-label, single-center phase 2 trial of ibrutinib monotherapy. V loses 11 bases, J loses 4 bases, and the germline ends lie 8 bases apart. In the germline V gene (reference sequence), CDR1 corresponds to MNHEY and CDR2 to SMNVEV. The CDR3, cysteine through phenylalanine, is 11 amino acids long. Here the CDR3 DNA is all that survives: 33 bases in frame from base 1. Each clonotype received, on average, approximately 9.9x coverage in deep resolution sequencing performed on a MiSeq, where the target depth lay between 1 in 1 million and 1 in 200,000 T cells. The immunoSEQ hsTCRB Kit was used to generate the TCR beta libraries. Per the source publication's procedure: Data were analyzed with ImmunoSEQ Data Assistant and ImmunoSEQ Analyzer, with V, D and J genes assigned per IMGT definitions. Clonality, with values ranging from 0 to 1, was calculated as one minus the normalized Shannon entropy of productive rearrangement frequencies. Public clonotype analysis was restricted to overrepresented clonotypes comprising at least 0.05% of each patient's repertoire. Repertoires from some twelve age-matched healthy donors in immuneACCESS were used as clonality controls. In TCRdb, the immuneACCESS table is reduced to in-frame sequences with V and J assigned. These tables do not hold every clone; where another copy was compared, an unresolved V gene accounts for under half, and the others remain unexplained. The V and J calls and the clone size are those of that table, but D and trimming were determined from the DNA. The sample table records over 95,000 clones; roughly 57% of these occur just once. The top ten clonotypes cover approximately 35% of the sample.

General conclusions and limits of the study: Public clonotypes were rare and either shrank or stayed stable during treatment, and the rise in clonality at ibrutinib response reflected expansion of private clonotypes. Baseline clonality was found to be higher than that of age-matched healthy donors and was strongly correlated with circulating CD8+ T-cell counts. An increase in clonality was observed at ibrutinib response, with clonality remaining stable during sustained remission and falling back toward baseline at progression. Sampling times were not matched between patients in sustained remission and patients whose disease was progressing, and lymph node repertoires were not examined.

The source is a human donor with chronic lymphocytic leukemia. The sequence links TRBV27 to TRBJ2-2; TRBD1 might be the D gene, on 5 matching bases. The specimen was PBMCs, collected after 24 months of ibrutinib treatment. The nucleotides are TGTGCCTTGGGGCCCACCGGGGAGCTGTTTTTT. This encodes CALGPTGELFF.